Each of the 26 T cell receptor beta chains below was sequenced from the same sample in a study of T cell repertoires in cytomegalovirus infection. One entry per CDR3 protein results from TCRdb running MiXCR on the reads. Among 600,000 to 800,000 distinct CDR3 sequences listed, less than 25% were seen once. The sequencing sample was made of CD8+ T cells from PBMCs. These receptors were collected from a human donor in good health (CMV status not recorded). Some clones in this sample may be carry-over from other donors' samples.

This clonotype was seen a handful of times. This chain's CDR3 is CASSYGLSSYNEQFF. CDR3 nucleotides: TGTGCCAGCAGTTACGGGCTTAGCTCCTACAATGAGCAGTTCTTC. The chain combines TRBV6-8 with TRBJ2-1; no definite D call. This CDR3 spans 15 amino acids. The V end lost 2 bases, the J end lost 0 bases, and 8 bases lay between the germline ends. CDR1 is MNHGY and CDR2 is SAAAGT in the germline V gene.

The chain joins TRBV4-2 to TRBJ2-3, with a possible D match to TRBD2 (5 bases). The CDR3 sequence is 14 residues long. The V end lost 3 bases, the J end lost 4 bases, and 11 bases lay between the germline ends. CDR1 and CDR2 from the germline V gene are LGHNA and YNFKEQ. For the CDR3, the DNA is TGTGCCAGCAGCCAGGAGTCCGGGGCAGATACGCAGTATTTT. It encodes CASSQESGADTQYF.

This clonotype was counted a few times. This sequence joins TRBV7-8 and TRBJ1-5; 7 bases line up with TRBD1. In germline, CDR1 is SGHVS, CDR2 FQNEAQ. J was trimmed by 7 bases and V by 5 bases; bases with no gene match: 11. This CDR3 region has 15 residues. This CDR3 is CASSPQGGMGQPQHF. CDR3 sequence (DNA): TGTGCCAGCAGCCCTCAGGGGGGGATGGGACAGCCCCAGCATTTT.

This clonotype was counted ten times or more. The J gene is TRBJ2-1, the V gene TRBV6-5, with no clear D. The CDR3 spans 11 residues. Trimming left V 8 bases short and J 6 bases short, with 8 bases between. The germline V gene has CDR1 MNHEY and CDR2 SVGAGI. This CDR3 is CASGKGNEQFF. CDR3 in DNA: TGTGCCAGCGGAAAGGGCAATGAGCAGTTCTTC.

There are many counts of this clonotype. The CDR3 region is CASSPLAGVTDTQYF. The CDR3 coding sequence is TGTGCCAGCAGCCCACTAGCGGGGGTCACAGATACGCAGTATTTT. V is TRBV6-6 and J is TRBJ2-3, with 11 nucleotides matching TRBD2. The CDR3 has 15 residues. Trimming at V came to 6 bases and at J to 2 bases, leaving 4 bases not matched to a gene. Germline lookup yields CDR1 MNHNY and CDR2 SVGAGI (reference sequence).

V is TRBV7-6 and J is TRBJ2-7; 7 positions agree with TRBD1. The CDR3 runs to 14 residues. Germline lookup yields CDR1 SGHVS and CDR2 FNYEAQ. The CDR3 reads CVSSSNRGSYEQYV. The CDR3 DNA reads as TGTGTCAGCAGCTCAAACAGGGGATCCTACGAGCAGTACGTC.

In this sample, this clonotype turned up many times. The chain joins TRBV12-3 or TRBV12-4 to TRBJ2-1, with 13 bases lining up with TRBD2. The CDR3 totals 18 residues. V trimming: 5 bases; J trimming: 7 bases; junction bases outside the gene matches: 14. Here the CDR3 reads CASSIGLAGVTLGNEQFF. DNA of the CDR3: TGTGCCAGCAGTATAGGACTAGCGGGGGTGACCTTAGGAAATGAGCAGTTCTTC.

CDR3 region: CASSGLGPHSTDTQYF. The CDR3 DNA follows: TGTGCCAGCAGCGGGCTCGGCCCCCACAGCACAGATACGCAGTATTTT. The rearrangement uses TRBV7-9 and TRBJ2-3, with D unresolved. Per germline, CDR1 SEHNR and CDR2 FQNEAQ (reference sequence). Trimming pared 5 bases from V and 0 bases from J, leaving 15 bases between. This CDR3 spans 16 amino acids.

This clonotype was recorded many times. The rearrangement links TRBV7-6 to TRBJ1-1; the D is unclear. Between the trimmed V and J ends, which lost 2 bases and 5 bases, there was a span of 15 bases. This CDR3 has 15 amino acids. Per germline, CDR1 SGHVS and CDR2 FNYEAQ. The CDR3 reads CASSLLSGLRTEAFF. The CDR3 coding sequence is TGTGCCAGCAGCTTACTTTCCGGGTTGAGGACTGAAGCTTTCTTT.

The chain joins TRBV29-1 to TRBJ1-2; TRBD1 aligns across 7 bases. With V trimmed by 5 bases and J by 4 bases, 13 bases remained unmatched. From germline, CDR1 is SQVTM and CDR2 ANQGSEA. The CDR3 totals 15 residues. The CDR3, as DNA: TGCAGCGTTTCTTCCCAGAGGGGGCGACGCTATGGCTACACCTTC. It yields the protein CSVSSQRGRRYGYTF.

This sequence joins TRBV2 and TRBJ2-5; D is undetermined. Looked up from germline, CDR1 is SNHLY and CDR2 is FYNNEI. Trimming took 5 bases from V and 5 from J, leaving 21 bases between them. The CDR3 is made up of 16 amino acids. The CDR3 protein is CASSKRSGAERETQYF. The CDR3 DNA follows: TGTGCCAGCAGTAAGAGATCGGGCGCGGAGCGCGAGACCCAGTACTTC.

The gene calls are TRBV10-3 and TRBJ1-3; D not certain. V was pared by 5 bases and J by 5 bases, with 10 bases between. The CDR3 length is 13 residues. Germline-derived CDR1 and CDR2 are ENHRY and SYGVKD. As DNA, the CDR3 is TGTGCCATCAGTTCCGGGGAAAGAAACACCATATATTTT. Protein: CAISSGERNTIYF.

On this clonotype itself: A much larger clone differs by one base, so this may be a read error. V and J are TRBV7-3 and TRBJ1-2; the D is unclear. Germline CDR1 reads SGHTA; CDR2 reads FQGTGA. Trimming left V 6 bases short and J 0 bases short, with 11 bases between. The CDR3 runs to 14 residues. The CDR3 DNA is TGTGCCAGCAGATCCGGACGGGCTAACTATGGCTACACCTTC. It specifies CASRSGRANYGYTF.

The table lists this clonotype with many counts. The chain is built from TRBV12-3 or TRBV12-4 and TRBJ2-3, with D uncertain. Trimming stripped 2 bases from V and 4 bases from J, with 16 bases between. The CDR3 length is 16 residues. In nucleotides, the CDR3 is TGTGCCAGCAGTTTAATTGGCACTCTAAGAGCAGATACGCAGTATTTT. Amino acids: CASSLIGTLRADTQYF.

The sample holds a few counts of this clonotype. The V gene is TRBV27, the J gene TRBJ2-7; 8 nucleotides match TRBD1. This CDR3 spans 14 amino acids. Germline CDR1 is MNHEY and CDR2 is SMNVEV (reference sequence). V was pared by 6 bases and J by 4 bases, with 8 bases of the junction left unmatched. DNA for the CDR3: TGTGCCAGCAGCATAGCAGGGGGCGCGTACGAGCAGTACGTC. As protein: CASSIAGGAYEQYV.

This clonotype was seen a handful of times. This rearrangement joins TRBV5-1 to TRBJ1-5; D gene unclear. CDR1 is SGHRS, CDR2 YFSETQ, per germline. The CDR3 is 13 amino acids. V lost 4 bases to trimming and J lost 7 bases, with 12 bases between them. CDR3 region: CASSPGKGQPQHF. CDR3 nucleotides: TGCGCCAGCAGCCCCGGTAAAGGGCAGCCCCAGCATTTT.

The table lists this clonotype with many counts. The J gene is TRBJ2-1, the V gene TRBV27, with D maybe TRBD1 (5 bases). The germline V gene encodes CDR1 MNHEY and CDR2 SMNVEV (reference sequence). The CDR3 is made up of 16 amino acids. V lost 2 bases to trimming and J lost 9 bases, with 20 bases between them. For the CDR3, the DNA is TGTGCCAGCAGTTTAGCAGGGTCGGTCTTGCTTGGTGAGCAGTTCTTC. It yields the protein CASSLAGSVLLGEQFF.

This clonotype was counted many times. The gene calls are TRBV7-9 and TRBJ2-1; possibly TRBD1 for D (6 bases). There are 12 residues in the CDR3. Trimming pared 6 bases from V and 8 bases from J, leaving 11 bases between. Germline V lookup: CDR1 SEHNR, CDR2 FQNEAQ (reference sequence). CDR3 sequence reads: CASRQGMDEQFF. In DNA, the CDR3 is TGTGCCAGCAGACAGGGAATGGATGAGCAGTTCTTC.

The chain has TRBV20-1 and TRBJ2-7, with D tentatively TRBD1 (6 bases). The CDR3 is 15 amino acids. V lost 1 base and J 1 base, leaving 14 bases between the germline ends. Germline lookup yields CDR1 DFQATT and CDR2 SNEGSKA (reference sequence). In nucleotides, the CDR3 is TGCAGTGCTAGAGCAGGAACAGGGCCTTCCTACGAGCAGTACTTC. This translates into CSARAGTGPSYEQYF.

The chain carries TRBV7-9 and TRBJ2-1; 9 nucleotides align to TRBD1. From germline, CDR1 is SEHNR and CDR2 FQNEAQ (reference sequence). After removal of 3 bases from V and 0 bases from J, the junction contained 15 bases not matched to a gene. CDR3 length: 20 amino acids. The CDR3 nucleotides read TGTGCCAGCAGCTTTCTTCTGGGACAGGGCTACCTACACTCCTACAATGAGCAGTTCTTC. Its translation: CASSFLLGQGYLHSYNEQFF.

This chain joins TRBV14 and TRBJ2-3; D not certain. Trimming took off 4 bases at V and 5 bases at J, with 16 bases between the two ends. The CDR3 spans 15 residues. Germline loops: CDR1 SGHDN, CDR2 FVKESK. CDR3 sequence: CASSPARAARDTQYF. DNA of the CDR3: TGTGCCAGCAGCCCTGCAAGGGCTGCAAGAGATACGCAGTATTTT.

This clonotype was picked up a small number of times. The V and J genes are TRBV15 and TRBJ2-5, with D possibly matching TRBD1 (6 bases). Trimming left V 1 base short and J 5 bases short, with 14 bases between. CDR1 is LNHNV and CDR2 is YYDKDF in the germline V gene (reference sequence). The CDR3 is 15 amino acids. The CDR3 loop is CATSRVGEGDETQYF. CDR3 DNA sequence: TGTGCCACCAGCAGAGTTGGTGAGGGGGACGAGACCCAGTACTTC.

V usage is TRBV12-3 or TRBV12-4 and J usage is TRBJ2-5; 10 bases line up with TRBD2. The V and J ends lost 4 bases and 4 bases, in that order; junction bases with no gene match: 9. The CDR3 contains 16 residues. CDR3 DNA: TGTGCCAGCAGTTCGGAAGCGGGGGGGATACGAGAGACCCAGTACTTC. Protein: CASSSEAGGIRETQYF.

Of note for this clonotype: The junction shows a germline mismatch at one end, possibly a read error. CDR3 sequence reads: CVSSSTSGGLNWNEQFF. CDR3 DNA: TGTGTCAGCAGCTCGACTAGCGGGGGTTTAAATTGGAATGAGCAGTTCTTC. This chain joins TRBV11-2 and TRBJ2-1, with 12 bases that match TRBD2. CDR1 is SGHAT and CDR2 is FQNNGV in the germline V gene. The CDR3 is 17 amino acids.

In this sample, this clonotype turned up a few times. The chain carries TRBV6-6 and TRBJ1-5, with 10 positions matching TRBD1. The CDR3 contains 14 residues. Germline loops: CDR1 MNHNY, CDR2 SVGAGI (reference sequence). The V segment lost 6 bases and the J segment 5 bases; nucleotides outside the gene matches: 4. The CDR3 protein is CASSPTGGYQPQHF. The CDR3, as DNA: TGTGCCAGCAGCCCGACAGGGGGCTATCAGCCCCAGCATTTT.

The chain recombines TRBV6-2 or TRBV6-3 with TRBJ1-1; D gene uncertain. The V gene lost 4 bases and the J gene lost 0 bases, with 15 bases spanning the gap. The V gene's germline CDR1 is MNHEY and CDR2 SVGEGT. The CDR3 length is 16 residues. CDR3 coding DNA: TGTGCCAGCAGTTCCAAACACGGTAATCTGAACACTGAAGCTTTCTTT. Translated: CASSSKHGNLNTEAFF.